These T cell receptor beta chains were read from a single sample in a study of Ad26.COV2.S vaccination and SARS-CoV-2 variants. The method was immunoSEQ multiplex PCR; TCRdb's version includes in-frame clones alone and lacks a portion of them. The sample records 300,000 to 400,000 clones, around 83% being singletons. This material consisted of peripheral blood, taken in a trial of Ad26.COV2.S vaccine versus placebo. These receptors were collected from a person aged 18-65 years who received the Ad26.COV2.S COVID-19 vaccine or a placebo. CDR3s include the opening cysteine and the closing phenylalanine or tryptophan. The D gene is left open where the match is weak. Expanded clones are given a class, and other clones once, few, many or no size at all.

clone size: once; V gene: TRBV7-9; D gene: -; J gene: TRBJ1-1; CDR3 protein: CASSLLGRTEAFF; CDR3 DNA: TGTGCCAGCAGCTTATTAGGGAGGACTGAAGCTTTCTTT
clone size: few; V gene: TRBV5-1; D gene: TRBD1; J gene: TRBJ2-2; CDR3 protein: CASSFDRGPTTGELFF; CDR3 DNA: TGCGCCAGCAGCTTTGACAGGGGGCCTACCACCGGGGAGCTGTTTTTT
clone size: -; V gene: TRBV9; D gene: -; J gene: TRBJ2-3; CDR3 protein: CASSVASVWGRDTQYF; CDR3 DNA: TGTGCCAGCAGCGTAGCTTCGGTCTGGGGTAGAGATACGCAGTATTTT
clone size: -; V gene: TRBV5-1; D gene: -; J gene: TRBJ2-4; CDR3 protein: CASSSGSENIQYF; CDR3 DNA: TGCGCCAGCAGCTCTGGGTCCGAAAACATTCAGTACTTC
clone size: -; V gene: TRBV5-1; D gene: -; J gene: TRBJ2-1; CDR3 protein: CASSLSPGAEEQFF; CDR3 DNA: TGCGCCAGCAGCTTGTCCCCGGGGGCGGAGGAGCAGTTCTTC
clone size: -; V gene: TRBV18; D gene: -; J gene: TRBJ1-4; CDR3 protein: CASSPTATNEKLFF; CDR3 DNA: TGTGCCAGCTCACCAACGGCAACTAATGAAAAACTGTTTTTT
clone size: -; V gene: TRBV10-2; D gene: -; J gene: TRBJ2-7; CDR3 protein: CATAGPYYEQYF; CDR3 DNA: TGCGCCACCGCCGGCCCATACTACGAGCAGTACTTC
clone size: -; V gene: TRBV18; D gene: TRBD1; J gene: TRBJ2-2; CDR3 protein: CASSTQGATGELFF; CDR3 DNA: TGTGCCAGCTCAACACAGGGGGCCACCGGGGAGCTGTTTTTT
clone size: once; V gene: TRBV9; D gene: -; J gene: TRBJ1-6; CDR3 protein: CASSVGQNSPLHF; CDR3 DNA: TGTGCCAGCAGCGTAGGGCAGAATTCACCCCTCCACTTT
clone size: few; V gene: TRBV6-2/TRBV6-3; D gene: TRBD2; J gene: TRBJ2-1; CDR3 protein: CASTPPGTRVYNEQFF; CDR3 DNA: TGTGCCAGCACCCCACCCGGGACTAGAGTCTACAATGAGCAGTTCTTC
clone size: -; V gene: TRBV5-6; D gene: -; J gene: TRBJ2-2; CDR3 protein: CASSRDVAYTGELFF; CDR3 DNA: TGTGCCAGCAGCCGGGATGTAGCCTACACCGGGGAGCTGTTTTTT
clone size: -; V gene: TRBV12-3/TRBV12-4; D gene: -; J gene: TRBJ1-5; CDR3 protein: CASSLGPGPRHF; CDR3 DNA: TGTGCCAGCAGTTTGGGTCCTGGACCTAGGCATTTT